This T cell receptor beta chain was observed in a study of blood T cell repertoires in COVID-19. Study-wide background: PBMCs, B-cell-depleted T cells, or T cells provided the cDNA or gDNA that made up the material.

Per the original data handling: Estimates of nucleated cell counts were drawn from the amplification of reference gene primers. Measured with immunoSEQ multiplex PCR; TCRdb has only the in-frame clones, and not every one. That table gives V, J and clone size, and the DNA gave D and trimming. The data show about 140,000 clones, over 70% seen once. The V end lost 2 bases, the J end lost 4 bases, and 12 bases lay between the germline ends. Per germline, CDR1 SEHNR and CDR2 FQNEAQ (reference sequence). The CDR3 extends over 14 amino acids. This rearrangement joins TRBV7-9 to TRBJ2-7; D is possibly TRBD1 (5 bases). This clonotype was sampled from a man in his sixties with active or convalescent COVID-19. The sample taken for sequencing was peripheral blood. In DNA form, the CDR3 reads TGTGCCAGCAGCTTAAAGGGGCGGTTGTACGAGCAGTACTTC. Translated, it gives CASSLKGRLYEQYF.